This T cell receptor beta chain was recovered during a study of shared clonotypes between healthy human individuals. In the study overall: Each donor had three CD4 naive, three CD4 memory, two CD8 naive and one CD8 memory plate.

The germline CDR1 and CDR2 sequences are ENHRY and SYGVKD. Trimming pared 8 bases from V and 1 base from J, leaving 11 bases between. The CDR3 extends over 13 amino acids. Study-wide results and caveats: Among a few donors, approximately 5% of naive CD4 clonotypes were found in common.

Sequencing was performed with immunoSEQ multiplex PCR; in TCRdb, only in-frame clones are kept and a portion is missing. The profile shows more than 2 million clones, about 94% of them singletons. About this clone: Its target is unknown. Distinct nucleotide sequences in the sample also encode this CDR3.

This TCR came from a man aged 18 to 30 in good health. The V gene is TRBV10-3, the J gene TRBJ1-1, with a tentative D call TRBD1 (6 bases). Sequencing was done on a sample of naive CD4+ T cells sorted from blood. This sample's subset: CD45RA+ positively selected. CDR3 in amino acids: CAISAGANTEAFF. CDR3 nucleotides: TGTGCCATCTCGGCAGGGGCGAACACTGAAGCTTTCTTT.